This TCR beta chain emerged from a study of early T cells in non-severe SARS-CoV-2 infection. Turning to the study itself: Investigators sequenced bulk RNA drawn from unsorted whole blood, and chains remained unpaired.

Findings and limits, study-wide: Private and CD4 specificities were missed by VDJdb matching, which favored anti-spike CD8 responses.

Attachment of unique molecular identifiers to individual cDNA molecules was performed. TCRdb reprocessed the 5' RACE reads with MiXCR, giving one entry per CDR3 protein. The sample gives around 45,000 distinct CDR3 sequences, nearly 7.5% of which show up once; under 9.5% is in the top ten. This clonotype was detected a few times. The antigen is not known. The V and J ends lost 4 bases and 3 bases respectively, with 16 bases between them. Germline V lookup: CDR1 SGHRS, CDR2 YFSETQ. This CDR3 contains 15 residues. Sequencing was done on a sample of whole blood. The chain carries TRBV5-1 and TRBJ1-1; D is perhaps TRBD1 (5 bases). The TCR comes from an adult who was a healthcare worker with PCR-confirmed SARS-CoV-2 infection or an uninfected control (not recorded which). CDR3 sequence: CASSPFDRPHTEAFF. In DNA, the CDR3 is TGCGCCAGCAGCCCCTTCGACAGACCCCACACTGAAGCTTTCTTT.